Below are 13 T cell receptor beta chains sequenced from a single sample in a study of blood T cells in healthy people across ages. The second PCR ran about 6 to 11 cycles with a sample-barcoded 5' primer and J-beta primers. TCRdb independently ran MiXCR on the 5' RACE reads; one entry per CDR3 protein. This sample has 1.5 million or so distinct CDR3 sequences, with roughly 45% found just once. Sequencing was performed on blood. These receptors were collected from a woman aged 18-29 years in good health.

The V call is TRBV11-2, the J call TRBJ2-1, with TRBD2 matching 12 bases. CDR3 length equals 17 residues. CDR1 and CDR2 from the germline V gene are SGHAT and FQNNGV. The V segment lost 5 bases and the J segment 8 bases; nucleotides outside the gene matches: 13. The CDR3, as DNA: TGTGCCAGCAGCACCATAGAGGCTAGCGGGGGGGCTGATGAGCAGTTCTTC. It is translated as CASSTIEASGGADEQFF.

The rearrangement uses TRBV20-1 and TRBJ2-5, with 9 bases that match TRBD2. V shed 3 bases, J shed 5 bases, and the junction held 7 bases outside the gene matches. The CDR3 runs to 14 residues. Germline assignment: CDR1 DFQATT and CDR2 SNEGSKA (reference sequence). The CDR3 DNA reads TGCAGTGCTAGTGCGGGGGGGATTGGGGAGACCCAGTACTTC. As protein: CSASAGGIGETQYF.

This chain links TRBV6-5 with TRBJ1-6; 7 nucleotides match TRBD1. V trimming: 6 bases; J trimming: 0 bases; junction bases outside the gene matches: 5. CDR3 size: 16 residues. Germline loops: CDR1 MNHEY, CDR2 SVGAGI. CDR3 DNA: TGTGCCAGCAGGCGGACAGGTAGCTCCTATAATTCACCCCTCCACTTT. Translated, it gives CASRRTGSSYNSPLHF.

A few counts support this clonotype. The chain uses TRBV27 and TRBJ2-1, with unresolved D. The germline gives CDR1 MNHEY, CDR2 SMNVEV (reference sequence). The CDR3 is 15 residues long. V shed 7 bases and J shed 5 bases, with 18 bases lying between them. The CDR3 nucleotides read TGTGCCAGCACCCCTGGGATCTCTCCCCACAATGAGCAGTTCTTC. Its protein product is CASTPGISPHNEQFF.

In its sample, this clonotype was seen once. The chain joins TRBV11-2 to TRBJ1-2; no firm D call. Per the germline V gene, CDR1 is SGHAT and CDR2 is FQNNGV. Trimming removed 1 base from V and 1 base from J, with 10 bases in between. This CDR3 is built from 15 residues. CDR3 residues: CASSLGQVINYGYTF. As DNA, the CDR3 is TGTGCCAGCAGCTTAGGTCAGGTCATTAACTATGGCTACACCTTC.

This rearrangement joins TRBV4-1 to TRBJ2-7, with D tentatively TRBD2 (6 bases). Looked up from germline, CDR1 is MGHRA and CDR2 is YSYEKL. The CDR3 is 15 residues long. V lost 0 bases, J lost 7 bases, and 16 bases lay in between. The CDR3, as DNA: TGCGCCAGCAGCCAAGATATTGGAGGGGTTTGGGAGCAGTACTTC. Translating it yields CASSQDIGGVWEQYF.

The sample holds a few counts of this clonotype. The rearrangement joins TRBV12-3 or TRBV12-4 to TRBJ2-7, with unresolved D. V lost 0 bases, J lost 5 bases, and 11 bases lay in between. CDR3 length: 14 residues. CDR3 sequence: CASSLARATHEQYF. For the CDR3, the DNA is TGTGCCAGCAGTTTAGCACGGGCGACGCACGAGCAGTACTTC.

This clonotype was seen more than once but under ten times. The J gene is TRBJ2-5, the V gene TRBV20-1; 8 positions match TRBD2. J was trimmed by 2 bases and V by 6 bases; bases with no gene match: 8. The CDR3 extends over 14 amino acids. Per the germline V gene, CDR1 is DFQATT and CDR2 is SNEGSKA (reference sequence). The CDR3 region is CSATLPGGQETQYF. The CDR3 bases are TGCAGTGCGACCCTCCCGGGAGGGCAAGAGACCCAGTACTTC.

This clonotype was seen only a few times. CDR3 in amino acids: CASSLSFGARSVGTQYF. In nucleotides, the CDR3 is TGTGCCAGCAGTTTATCGTTTGGGGCTAGATCGGTTGGGACCCAGTACTTC. V and J are TRBV27 and TRBJ2-5, with a tentative D call TRBD1 (5 bases). The CDR3 length is 17 residues. V shed 0 bases and J shed 7 bases, with 21 bases lying between them. CDR1 and CDR2 from the germline V gene are MNHEY and SMNVEV (reference sequence).

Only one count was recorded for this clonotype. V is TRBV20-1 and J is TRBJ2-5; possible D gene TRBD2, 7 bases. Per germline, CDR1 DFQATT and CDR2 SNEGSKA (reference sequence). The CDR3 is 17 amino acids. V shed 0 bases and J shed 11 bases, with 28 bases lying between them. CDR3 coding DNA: TGCAGTGCTAGAGAAAAGGGGGGGGATCACCCCTTCCCCCAGCAGTACTTC. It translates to CSAREKGGDHPFPQQYF.

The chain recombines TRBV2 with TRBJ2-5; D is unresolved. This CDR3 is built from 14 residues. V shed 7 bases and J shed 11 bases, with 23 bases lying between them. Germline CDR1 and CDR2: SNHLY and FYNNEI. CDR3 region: CASTSKHGAIGQYF. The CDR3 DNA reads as TGTGCCAGCACCTCAAAGCACGGAGCCATAGGGCAGTACTTC.

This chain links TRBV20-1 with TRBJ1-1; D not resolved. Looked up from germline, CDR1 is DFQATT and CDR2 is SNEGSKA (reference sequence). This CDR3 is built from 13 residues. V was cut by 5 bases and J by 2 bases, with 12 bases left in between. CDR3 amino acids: CSALGLSNTEAFF. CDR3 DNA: TGCAGTGCTCTAGGACTCTCTAACACTGAAGCTTTCTTT.

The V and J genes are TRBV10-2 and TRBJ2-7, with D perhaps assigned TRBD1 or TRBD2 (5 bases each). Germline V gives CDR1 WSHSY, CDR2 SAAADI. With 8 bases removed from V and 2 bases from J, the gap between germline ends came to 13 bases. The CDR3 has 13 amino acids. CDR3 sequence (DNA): TGCGCCAGCGTGGGGGTATCAACCTACGAGCAGTACTTC. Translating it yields CASVGVSTYEQYF.